This T cell receptor beta chain was recovered during a study of blood T cell repertoires in COVID-19. Study-level background: Sites across the United States, Italy and Spain contributed samples from acute and convalescent COVID-19.

Sequencing was performed with immunoSEQ multiplex PCR; in TCRdb, only in-frame clones are kept and a portion is missing. The data contain around 260,000 clones, over 65% of them singletons. Germline CDR1 and CDR2: SGHVS and FQNEAQ. V gave up 6 bases and J gave up 4 bases; unmatched junction bases: 10. The CDR3 loop spans 16 amino acids. The receptor's source is a man aged 55 to 70 who had recovered from COVID-19. What was sequenced was peripheral blood. The gene calls are TRBV7-8 and TRBJ2-1; TRBD1 agrees at 9 bases. The chain's CDR3 is CASSGLQGAGYNEQFF. DNA of the CDR3: TGTGCCAGCAGTGGCTTACAGGGGGCGGGATACAATGAGCAGTTCTTC.